These 32 T cell receptor beta chains share one sample of origin, sequenced in a study of T cell repertoires in cytomegalovirus infection. These receptors are not linked to any known antigen. TCRdb re-analysed the reads in MiXCR, keeping a single row per CDR3 protein. This repertoire shows a few hundred thousand distinct CDR3 sequences, roughly 34% found once; its top ten account for about a sixth. Sequenced here: cultured PBMCs, sampled from culture after CMV antigen stimulation. These TCRs come from a human donor in good health (CMV status not recorded). Some clones in this sample may be carry-over from other donors' samples.

J is TRBJ2-7 and V is TRBV7-8; 14 bases are a match to TRBD2. V shed 1 base and J 2 bases; nucleotides not matched to a gene: 4. Germline CDR1 reads SGHVS; CDR2 reads FQNEAQ. The length of the CDR3 is 17 residues. Here the CDR3 DNA reads TGTGCCAGCAGCTTAGGAGGACTAGCGGGAGGTCCCTACGAGCAGTACGTC. Amino acids: CASSLGGLAGGPYEQYV.

This clonotype was seen more than once but under ten times. The chain uses TRBV6-2 or TRBV6-3 and TRBJ1-1; D gene ambiguous. The CDR3 consists of 14 residues. Germline V CDR1 and CDR2: MNHEY, SVGEGT. V lost 7 bases, J lost 2 bases, and 14 bases lay in between. CDR3 coding DNA: TGTGCCAGCACCCCGCGACGGATCAACACTGAAGCTTTCTTT. Translating it yields CASTPRRINTEAFF.

Comments on this clonotype: This clone may be a read error of a much larger clone one base away. The chain couples TRBV7-2 to TRBJ2-5; possible D gene TRBD2, 6 bases. CDR3 size: 14 residues. The V end was cut by 5 bases, the J end by 5 bases, with 15 bases between. From germline, CDR1 is SGHTA and CDR2 FQGNSA. CDR3 DNA: TGTGCCAGCAGCCTTGGCGGGAAGGGGGAGACCCAGTACTTC. It yields the protein CASSLGGKGETQYF.

CDR3 bases: TGTGCCAGCAGCTTAGCGAGCGGGAGGGCTGCAGATACGCAGTATTTT. Residues: CASSLASGRAADTQYF. The chain couples TRBV11-2 to TRBJ2-3; 10 bases map to TRBD2. The germline V gene has CDR1 SGHAT and CDR2 FQNNGV. CDR3 length: 16 amino acids. J gave up 4 bases and V 1 base, and 5 bases lay outside the gene matches.

This clonotype was counted a few times. J is TRBJ1-6 and V is TRBV6-5; D ambiguous. Trimming stripped 6 bases from V and 7 bases from J, with 16 bases between. Germline V CDR1 and CDR2: MNHEY, SVGAGI. CDR3 length: 15 residues. This CDR3 reads CASSYTSRVNSPLHF. In nucleotides, the CDR3 is TGTGCCAGCAGCTATACCTCCCGGGTCAATTCACCCCTCCACTTT.

This clonotype was observed many times. The chain employs TRBV4-2 and TRBJ2-7, with D perhaps TRBD2 (6 bases). The CDR3 loop spans 15 amino acids. CDR1 and CDR2 from the germline V gene are LGHNA and YNFKEQ. V shed 4 bases and J shed 2 bases, with 15 bases lying between them. The CDR3 nucleotides are TGTGCCAGCAGCCGAGAGACTAGAGGAGCCTACGAGCAGTACTTC. It is translated as CASSRETRGAYEQYF.

This clonotype was detected many times. The rearrangement uses TRBV6-1 and TRBJ1-5; no firm D call. Germline-derived CDR1 and CDR2 are MNHNS and SASEGT. With 5 bases removed from V and 6 bases from J, the gap between germline ends came to 11 bases. CDR3 length: 13 residues. Here the CDR3 reads CASSTTLRQPQHF. The CDR3 nucleotides are TGTGCCAGCAGTACTACTTTACGTCAGCCCCAGCATTTT.

The rearrangement uses TRBV20-1 and TRBJ1-3, with a tentative D call TRBD1 (5 bases). This CDR3 spans 12 amino acids. Trimming shortened V by 3 bases and J by 7 bases, and 10 bases separated the two germline ends. CDR1 and CDR2 (germline): DFQATT, SNEGSKA (reference sequence). CDR3 loop: CSASDGGNTIYF. CDR3 sequence (DNA): TGCAGTGCTAGTGATGGGGGGAACACCATATATTTT.

This clonotype was found many times. V gene TRBV11-2 combines with J gene TRBJ2-1; TRBD2 might be the D (6 bases). The V and J ends lost 1 base and 6 bases respectively, with 16 bases between them. The CDR3 loop spans 16 amino acids. Germline loops: CDR1 SGHAT, CDR2 FQNNGV. CDR3 sequence reads: CASSLGAGSKFNEQFF. The CDR3 region has the DNA TGTGCCAGCAGCTTAGGTGCGGGATCAAAGTTCAATGAGCAGTTCTTC.

This clonotype has just a few counts. This sequence joins TRBV2 and TRBJ2-5, with 14 bases that match TRBD2. Losses at the gene ends were 8 bases for V and 5 bases for J; bases not matched to a gene: 10. Germline V gene sequence: CDR1 SNHLY, CDR2 FYNNEI. The length of the CDR3 is 16 residues. CDR3 sequence reads: CASPRLAGGPQETQYF. The CDR3 bases are TGTGCCAGCCCCCGACTAGCGGGAGGGCCGCAGGAGACCCAGTACTTC. Complete variable domain (other parts from reference TRBV2 and TRBJ2-5): EPEVTQTPSHQVTQMGQEVILRCVPISNHLYFYWYRQILGQKVEFLVSFYNNEISEKSEIFDDQFSVERPDGSNFTLKIRSTKLEDSAMYFCASPRLAGGPQETQYFGPGTRLLVL.

This clonotype came up a few times. The rearrangement links TRBV10-2 to TRBJ2-5; 12 bases line up with TRBD2. Germline values: CDR1 WSHSY, CDR2 SAAADI. The CDR3 has 16 amino acids. V was pared by 4 bases and J by 5 bases, with 8 bases of the junction left unmatched. The CDR3 DNA follows: TGCGCCAGCAGTGCTGCTAGCGGGAGGGTGGTGGAGACCCAGTACTTC. It yields the protein CASSAASGRVVETQYF.

The chain has TRBV6-6 and TRBJ1-1; 9 bases agree with TRBD1. The CDR3 totals 16 residues. V lost 0 bases, J lost 0 bases, and 2 bases stayed unmatched. Per the germline V gene, CDR1 is MNHNY and CDR2 is SVGAGI (reference sequence). This CDR3 reads CASSYSDRGMNTEAFF. The CDR3 DNA reads as TGTGCCAGCAGTTACTCGGACAGGGGAATGAACACTGAAGCTTTCTTT.

The chain links TRBV14 to TRBJ1-1; TRBD1 is a possible D gene (6 bases). This CDR3 has 14 residues. Germline lookup yields CDR1 SGHDN and CDR2 FVKESK. Trimming took 3 bases from V and 1 from J, leaving 9 bases between them. The CDR3 sequence: CASSHRGPNTEAFF. CDR3 DNA: TGTGCCAGCAGCCACCGGGGGCCGAACACTGAAGCTTTCTTT.

This clonotype was detected only once. This rearrangement joins TRBV2 to TRBJ2-2, with 14 bases that match TRBD2. The ends lost 4 bases at V and 4 bases at J; junction bases unmatched: 11. The germline gives CDR1 SNHLY, CDR2 FYNNEI. The CDR3 sequence is 19 residues long. The CDR3 nucleotides are TGTGCCAGCAGTGTCTTCAGACTAGCGGGAGGGCAGGGCACCGGGGAGCTGTTTTTT. It specifies CASSVFRLAGGQGTGELFF. Together with reference TRBV2 and TRBJ2-2, the CDR3 gives the full variable domain: EPEVTQTPSHQVTQMGQEVILRCVPISNHLYFYWYRQILGQKVEFLVSFYNNEISEKSEIFDDQFSVERPDGSNFTLKIRSTKLEDSAMYFCASSVFRLAGGQGTGELFFGEGSRLTVL.

The V gene is TRBV6-2 or TRBV6-3, the J gene TRBJ2-7; D may match TRBD1 or TRBD2 (5 bases each). Germline V gene lookup returns CDR1 MNHEY and CDR2 SVGEGT. V lost 5 bases, J lost 7 bases, and 15 bases lay in between. The CDR3 length is 13 residues. The CDR3 sequence: CASSGTAAREQYF. Written as DNA, the CDR3 is TGTGCCAGCAGTGGGACCGCGGCGAGAGAGCAGTACTTC.

In its sample, this clonotype was seen a few times. V usage is TRBV7-9 and J usage is TRBJ1-4; D is unclear. Trimming pared 5 bases from V and 4 bases from J, leaving 11 bases between. CDR3 length equals 14 residues. Looked up from germline, CDR1 is SEHNR and CDR2 is FQNEAQ (reference sequence). CDR3 sequence reads: CASSGLGYNEKLFF. The DNA of the CDR3 is TGTGCCAGCAGCGGACTTGGATATAATGAAAAACTGTTTTTT.

This clonotype was found many times. The V gene is TRBV4-1, the J gene TRBJ1-4; D might be TRBD1 (6 bases). The CDR3 runs 16 residues. Trimming shortened V by 4 bases and J by 0 bases, and 12 bases separated the two germline ends. The germline CDR1 and CDR2 sequences are MGHRA and YSYEKL. The CDR3 region has the DNA TGCGCCAGCAGCCTAAGGGGGAGTTCAACTAATGAAAAACTGTTTTTT. This sequence encodes CASSLRGSSTNEKLFF.

The chain combines TRBV3-1 with TRBJ2-1; the D is unclear. CDR3 length equals 17 residues. Trimming removed 0 bases at V and 2 bases at J, with 14 bases between. Germline CDR1 LGHDT, CDR2 YNNKEL (reference sequence). The DNA of the CDR3 is TGTGCCAGCAGCCAAGAGCCCGGTGGAATAGCCTACAATGAGCAGTTCTTC. Residues: CASSQEPGGIAYNEQFF.

The rearrangement uses TRBV20-1 and TRBJ1-1, with 9 bases lining up with TRBD1. The CDR3 consists of 13 residues. Looked up from germline, CDR1 is DFQATT and CDR2 is SNEGSKA (reference sequence). The junction had 9 bases not matched to a gene; V was cut back by 6 bases and J by 7 bases. CDR3 DNA sequence: TGCAGTGCCACGAAGGACAGGGGTAGTGAAGCTTTCTTT. Its protein is CSATKDRGSEAFF.

The chain uses TRBV29-1 and TRBJ2-1; 10 positions match TRBD2. From germline, CDR1 is SQVTM and CDR2 ANQGSEA. The junction had 25 bases not matched to a gene; V was cut back by 4 bases and J by 7 bases. The CDR3 runs 20 residues. CDR3 DNA sequence: TGCAGCGTTGTGGACCCGAGCACAGCAACTTTAGCGGGAGGCTGGAATGAGCAGTTCTTC. Its protein is CSVVDPSTATLAGGWNEQFF.

The V and J genes are TRBV2 and TRBJ2-3; tentatively, D is TRBD2 (5 bases). Trimming took off 8 bases at V and 6 bases at J, with 21 bases between the two ends. CDR3 size: 15 residues. CDR1 is SNHLY, CDR2 FYNNEI, per germline. Written as DNA, the CDR3 is TGTGCCAGCGGAGGTGCGGGCAGGTTGGGGGATACGCAGTATTTT. The encoded protein is CASGGAGRLGDTQYF.

V and J are TRBV28 and TRBJ2-5; TRBD2 matches 10 bases. The CDR3 contains 14 residues. Germline loops: CDR1 MDHEN, CDR2 SYDVKM. V gave up 8 bases and J gave up 4 bases; unmatched junction bases: 7. This CDR3 is CASGIAGGGETQYF. Written as DNA, the CDR3 is TGTGCCAGCGGAATAGCGGGAGGAGGAGAGACCCAGTACTTC.

The V call is TRBV7-9, the J call TRBJ2-3; D might be TRBD2 (5 bases). Germline assignment: CDR1 SEHNR and CDR2 FQNEAQ (reference sequence). Trimming shortened V by 8 bases and J by 2 bases, and 11 bases separated the two germline ends. CDR3 length equals 13 residues. The CDR3 DNA reads as TGTGCCAGCTCTTCGGGGTACACAGATACGCAGTATTTT. Protein sequence: CASSSGYTDTQYF. Full variable domain (remainder filled in from reference TRBV7-9 and TRBJ2-3): DTGVSQNPRHKITKRGQNVTFRCDPISEHNRLYWYRQTLGQGPEFLTYFQNEAQLEKSRLLSDRFSAERPKGSFSTLEIQRTEQGDSAMYLCASSSGYTDTQYFGPGTRLTVL.

This chain uses TRBV5-4 with TRBJ2-1, with a weak D call TRBD1 (6 bases). V was cut by 1 base and J by 1 base, with 12 bases left in between. Germline-derived CDR1 and CDR2 are SGHNT and YYREEE (reference sequence). The CDR3 has 16 residues. CDR3 sequence (DNA): TGTGCCAGCAGCTTGCAGGGGAGTGTATCCTACAATGAGCAGTTCTTC. Encoded protein: CASSLQGSVSYNEQFF. Looking up the rest from reference TRBV5-4 and TRBJ2-1 gives the full variable domain: ETGVTQSPTHLIKTRGQQVTLRCSSQSGHNTVSWYQQALGQGPQFIFQYYREEENGRGNFPPRFSGLQFPNYSSELNVNALELDDSALYLCASSLQGSVSYNEQFFGPGTRLTVL.

This chain connects TRBV27 to TRBJ2-5, with D hard to call. The germline CDR1 and CDR2 sequences are MNHEY and SMNVEV (reference sequence). Trimming took off 1 base at V and 5 bases at J, with 8 bases between the two ends. The CDR3 totals 13 residues. The CDR3 spells CASSLYVGETQYF. The CDR3 coding sequence is TGTGCCAGCAGTTTATATGTAGGGGAGACCCAGTACTTC.

This chain connects TRBV2 to TRBJ2-3; D ambiguous. CDR1 and CDR2 from the germline V gene are SNHLY and FYNNEI. Trimming stripped 8 bases from V and 6 bases from J, with 12 bases between. This CDR3 has 12 amino acids. This CDR3 is CASFISGDTQYF. The CDR3, as DNA: TGTGCCAGCTTTATAAGTGGGGATACGCAGTATTTT.

This clonotype was counted between two and nine times. Here the CDR3 DNA reads TGTGCCAGCCGGTATAGGGATGAGCCGGGAGTACTGGACGAGCAGTACGTC. Translation gives CASRYRDEPGVLDEQYV. This rearrangement joins TRBV6-2 or TRBV6-3 to TRBJ2-7; possible D gene TRBD2, 6 bases. V was trimmed by 8 bases and J by 5 bases, leaving 28 bases between them. The CDR3 totals 17 residues. Germline CDR1 is MNHEY and CDR2 is SVGEGT.

This clonotype was seen more than once but under ten times. This chain uses TRBV7-9 with TRBJ1-4; no definite D call. Between the trimmed V and J ends, which lost 1 base and 3 bases, there was a span of 15 bases. The CDR3 covers 17 residues. CDR1 SEHNR and CDR2 FQNEAQ come from the germline V gene (reference sequence). For the CDR3, the DNA is TGTGCCAGCAGCTTAGGCCATAGAAGGACCCCTAATGAAAAACTGTTTTTT. It encodes CASSLGHRRTPNEKLFF.

The rearrangement joins TRBV15 to TRBJ1-6; 9 bases are a match to TRBD1. The germline CDR1 and CDR2 sequences are LNHNV and YYDKDF (reference sequence). The CDR3 loop spans 16 amino acids. Germline trimming cut 1 base from V and 10 bases from J; bases unmatched to any gene: 8. The CDR3 DNA sequence: TGTGCCACCAGCAGAGCAGCCGGGACAGGGTACTCACCCCTCCACTTT. Protein: CATSRAAGTGYSPLHF.

In this sample, this clonotype turned up a few times. The chain joins TRBV28 to TRBJ2-5; D unclear. The CDR3 runs to 10 residues. Germline V gene lookup returns CDR1 MDHEN and CDR2 SYDVKM. With 8 bases removed from V and 8 bases from J, the gap between germline ends came to 9 bases. CDR3 DNA sequence: TGTGCCAGCGGGCCCCAAACCCAGTACTTC. Its protein is CASGPQTQYF.

This clonotype occurred a few times. This chain links TRBV12-3 or TRBV12-4 with TRBJ1-2, with D perhaps TRBD1 (5 bases). Trimming cost V 3 bases and J 8 bases, with 13 bases left between them. This CDR3 has 13 amino acids. The CDR3 coding sequence is TGTGCCAGCAGTTTCCGGGGCTTGTGGGGCTACACCTTC. This codes for CASSFRGLWGYTF.

In this sample, this clonotype turned up once. This chain uses TRBV7-2 with TRBJ2-7; 7 nucleotides line up with TRBD2. The junction had 10 bases not matched to a gene; V was cut back by 1 base and J by 7 bases. Germline V gene sequence: CDR1 SGHTA, CDR2 FQGNSA. The CDR3 has 15 residues. In DNA, the CDR3 is TGTGCCAGCAGCTTAGGGGGGGGATTAGAACTTGAGCAGTACTTC. Translating gives CASSLGGGLELEQYF.